The 6 T cell receptor beta chains presented below share a single source sample, sequenced in a study of blood T cell repertoires in COVID-19 (TCRdb year 2020). The library was produced with the immunoSEQ multiplex PCR assay. TCRdb re-hosts the immuneACCESS table, in-frame sequences only. Its copies lack some clones; in the studies checked, an unresolved V gene accounts for under half of them, and the cause for the rest is not known. This sample gives about 140,000 clones in total; around 87% of them show up just once. About 37% of the sample belongs to the ten largest clones. What was sequenced was peripheral blood. These receptors were collected from a man aged 50 to 59 who had recovered from COVID-19.

The chain carries TRBV7-2 and TRBJ2-1; 12 bases map to TRBD2. V was clipped by 5 bases and J by 6 bases; unmatched bases: 8. The CDR3 is 16 amino acids. From germline, CDR1 is SGHTA and CDR2 FQGNSA. CDR3 in amino acids: CASSSPSGGGLNEQFF. The CDR3 DNA is TGTGCCAGCAGCAGCCCTAGCGGGGGGGGTCTCAATGAGCAGTTCTTC.

This clone occurred a few times. The chain couples TRBV18 to TRBJ1-5; D gene ambiguous. Per the germline V gene, CDR1 is KGHSH and CDR2 is LQKENI. The CDR3 sequence is 14 residues long. The germline V and J ends were trimmed by 2 bases and 2 bases, with 7 bases remaining between them. In DNA form, the CDR3 reads TGTGCCAGCTCACCATACCGGGGCAATCAGCCCCAGCATTTT. Translation gives CASSPYRGNQPQHF. Combining the CDR3 with reference TRBV18 and TRBJ1-5 gives the whole variable domain NAGVMQNPRHLVRRRGQEARLRCSPMKGHSHVYWYRQLPEEGLKFMVYLQKENIIDESGMPKERFSAEFPKEGPSILRIQQVVRGDSAAYFCASSPYRGNQPQHFGDGTRLSIL.

V usage is TRBV3-1 (or the pseudogene TRBV3-2) and J usage is TRBJ2-1, with a possible D match to TRBD1 (6 bases). The germline gives CDR1 LGHDT, CDR2 YNNKEL (reference sequence). The CDR3 is 14 residues long. Trimming shortened V by 2 bases and J by 11 bases, and 16 bases separated the two germline ends. CDR3 nucleotide sequence: TGTGCCAGCAGCCAAAGAGGATCAGGGGTTAAGCAGTTCTTC. Amino acids: CASSQRGSGVKQFF.

This chain joins TRBV9 and TRBJ2-6; TRBD2 matches 10 bases. Unmatched junction bases numbered 13, after V lost 1 base and J lost 0 bases. This CDR3 is 21 amino acids long. Germline CDR1 reads SGDLS; CDR2 reads YYNGEE. DNA for the CDR3: TGTGCCAGCAGCGTATCGACCCGGCTAGCGGGGGCCATCTCTGGGGCCAACGTCCTGACTTTC. Amino acid sequence: CASSVSTRLAGAISGANVLTF.

The chain recombines TRBV5-8 with TRBJ1-1, with TRBD1 identical over 9 bases. V dropped 4 bases and J dropped 3; count of bases not matched to a gene: 13. The CDR3 consists of 17 residues. Per the germline V gene, CDR1 is SGHTS and CDR2 is YDEGEE. The CDR3 spells CASSTPPRTGEDTEAFF. CDR3 nucleotides: TGTGCCAGCAGCACTCCCCCCCGGACAGGGGAAGACACTGAAGCTTTCTTT.

This chain uses TRBV5-1 with TRBJ1-3; D uncertain. This CDR3 is built from 14 residues. V was trimmed by 2 bases and J by 0 bases, leaving 6 bases between them. Germline V gene lookup returns CDR1 SGHRS and CDR2 YFSETQ. The CDR3 DNA follows: TGCGCCAGCAGCTTCGGGGACTCTGGAAACACCATATATTTT. As protein: CASSFGDSGNTIYF.